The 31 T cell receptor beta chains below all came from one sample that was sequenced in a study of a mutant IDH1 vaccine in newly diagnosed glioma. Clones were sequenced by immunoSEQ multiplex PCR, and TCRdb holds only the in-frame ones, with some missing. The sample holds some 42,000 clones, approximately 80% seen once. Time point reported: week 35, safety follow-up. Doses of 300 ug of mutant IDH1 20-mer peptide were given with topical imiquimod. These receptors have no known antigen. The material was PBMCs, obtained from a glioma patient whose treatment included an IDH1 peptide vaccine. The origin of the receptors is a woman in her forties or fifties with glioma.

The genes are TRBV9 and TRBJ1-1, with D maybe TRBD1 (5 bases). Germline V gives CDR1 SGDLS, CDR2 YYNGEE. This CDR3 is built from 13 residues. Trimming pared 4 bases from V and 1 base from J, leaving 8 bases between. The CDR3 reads CASSRDRNTEAFF. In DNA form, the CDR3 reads TGTGCCAGCAGCCGAGACAGGAACACTGAAGCTTTCTTT.

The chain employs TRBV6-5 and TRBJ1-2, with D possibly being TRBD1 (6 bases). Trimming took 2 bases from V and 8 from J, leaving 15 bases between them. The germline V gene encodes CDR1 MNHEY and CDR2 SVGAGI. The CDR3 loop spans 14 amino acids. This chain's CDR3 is CASSYGTRGWGYTF. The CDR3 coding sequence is TGTGCCAGCAGTTACGGAACCAGGGGCTGGGGCTACACCTTC.

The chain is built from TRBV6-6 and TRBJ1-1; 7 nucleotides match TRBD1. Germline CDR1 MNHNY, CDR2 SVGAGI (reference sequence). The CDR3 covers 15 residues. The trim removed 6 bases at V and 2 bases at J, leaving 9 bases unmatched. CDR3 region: CASRDARGGNTEAFF. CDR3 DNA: TGTGCCAGCAGAGACGCCAGGGGGGGAAACACTGAAGCTTTCTTT.

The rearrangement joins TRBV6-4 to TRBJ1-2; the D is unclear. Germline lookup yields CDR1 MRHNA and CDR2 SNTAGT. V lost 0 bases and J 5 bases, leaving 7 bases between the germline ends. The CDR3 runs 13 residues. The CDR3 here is CASSDSDGYGYTF. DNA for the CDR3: TGTGCCAGCAGTGACTCGGACGGATATGGCTACACCTTC.

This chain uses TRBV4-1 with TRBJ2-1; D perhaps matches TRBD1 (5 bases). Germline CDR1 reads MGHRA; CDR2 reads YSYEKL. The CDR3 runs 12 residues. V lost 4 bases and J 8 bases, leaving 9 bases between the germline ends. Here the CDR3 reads CASSLRGDEQFF. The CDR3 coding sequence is TGCGCCAGCAGCCTAAGGGGTGATGAGCAGTTCTTC.

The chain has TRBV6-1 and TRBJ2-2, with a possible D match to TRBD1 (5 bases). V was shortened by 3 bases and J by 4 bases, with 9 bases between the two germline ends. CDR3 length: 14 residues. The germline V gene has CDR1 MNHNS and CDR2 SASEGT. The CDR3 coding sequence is TGTGCCAGCAGTGATACCAGGGCCACCGGGGAGCTGTTTTTT. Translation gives CASSDTRATGELFF.

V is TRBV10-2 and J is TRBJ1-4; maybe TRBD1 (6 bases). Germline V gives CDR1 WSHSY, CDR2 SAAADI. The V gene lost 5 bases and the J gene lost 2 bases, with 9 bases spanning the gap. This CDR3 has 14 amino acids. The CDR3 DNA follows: TGCGCCAGCAGTTCCCAGGGGACTAATGAAAAACTGTTTTTT. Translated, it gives CASSSQGTNEKLFF.

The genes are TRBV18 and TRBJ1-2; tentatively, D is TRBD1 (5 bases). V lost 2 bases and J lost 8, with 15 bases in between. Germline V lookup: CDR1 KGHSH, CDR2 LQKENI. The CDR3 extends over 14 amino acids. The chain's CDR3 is CASSPSVGGTGYTF. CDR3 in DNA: TGTGCCAGCTCACCATCGGTGGGGGGTACCGGCTACACCTTC.

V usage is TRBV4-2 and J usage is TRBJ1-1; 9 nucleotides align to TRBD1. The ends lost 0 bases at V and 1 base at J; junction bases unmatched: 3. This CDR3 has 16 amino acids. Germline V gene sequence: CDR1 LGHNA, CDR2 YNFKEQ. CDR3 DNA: TGTGCCAGCAGCCAAGAGACAGGGGGGTGGAACACTGAAGCTTTCTTT. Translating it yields CASSQETGGWNTEAFF.

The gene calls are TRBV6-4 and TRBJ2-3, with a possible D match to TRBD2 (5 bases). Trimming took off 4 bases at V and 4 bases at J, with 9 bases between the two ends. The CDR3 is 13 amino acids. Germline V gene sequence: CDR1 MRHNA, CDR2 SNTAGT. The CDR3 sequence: CASSGGSADTQYF. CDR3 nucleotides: TGTGCCAGCAGTGGCGGTAGCGCAGATACGCAGTATTTT.

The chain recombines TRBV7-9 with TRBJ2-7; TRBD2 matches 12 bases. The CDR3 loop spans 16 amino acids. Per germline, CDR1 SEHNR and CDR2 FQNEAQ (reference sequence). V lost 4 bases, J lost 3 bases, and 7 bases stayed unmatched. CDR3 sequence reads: CASSSRLAGEDYEQYF. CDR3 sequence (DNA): TGTGCCAGCAGCTCTAGACTAGCGGGGGAGGACTACGAGCAGTACTTC.

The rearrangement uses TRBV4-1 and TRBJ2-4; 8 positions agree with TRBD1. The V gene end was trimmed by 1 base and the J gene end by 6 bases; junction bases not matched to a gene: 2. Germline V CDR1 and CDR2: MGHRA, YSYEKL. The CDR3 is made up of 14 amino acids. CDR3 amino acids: CASSQGTGLNIQYF. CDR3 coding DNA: TGCGCCAGCAGCCAAGGGACAGGGCTAAACATTCAGTACTTC.

The CDR3 spells CASSIGWRGADNEQFF. The CDR3 nucleotides are TGTGCCAGTAGTATCGGGTGGCGCGGGGCAGACAATGAGCAGTTCTTC. The chain couples TRBV19 to TRBJ2-1; tentative D call: TRBD2 (6 bases). The V gene's germline CDR1 is LNHDA and CDR2 SQIVND (reference sequence). Trimming cost V 3 bases and J 5 bases, with 17 bases left between them. This CDR3 is 16 amino acids long. Variable domain in full (rest from reference TRBV19 and TRBJ2-1): DGGITQSPKYLFRKEGQNVTLSCEQNLNHDAMYWYRQDPGQGLRLIYYSQIVNDFQKGDIAEGYSVSREKKESFPLTVTSAQKNPTAFYLCASSIGWRGADNEQFFGPGTRLTVL.

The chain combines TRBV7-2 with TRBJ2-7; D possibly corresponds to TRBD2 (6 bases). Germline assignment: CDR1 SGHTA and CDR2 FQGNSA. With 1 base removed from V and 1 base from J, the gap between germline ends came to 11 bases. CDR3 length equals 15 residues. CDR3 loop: CASSLESGSSYEQYF. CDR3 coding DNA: TGTGCCAGCAGCTTAGAGAGCGGGTCTTCCTACGAGCAGTACTTC.

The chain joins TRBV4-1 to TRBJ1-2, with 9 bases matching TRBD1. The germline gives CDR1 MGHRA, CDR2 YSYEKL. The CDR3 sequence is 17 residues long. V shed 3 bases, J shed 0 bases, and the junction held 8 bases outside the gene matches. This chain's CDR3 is CASSHVSGTGTNYGYTF. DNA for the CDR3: TGCGCCAGCAGCCATGTTTCCGGGACAGGGACTAACTATGGCTACACCTTC.

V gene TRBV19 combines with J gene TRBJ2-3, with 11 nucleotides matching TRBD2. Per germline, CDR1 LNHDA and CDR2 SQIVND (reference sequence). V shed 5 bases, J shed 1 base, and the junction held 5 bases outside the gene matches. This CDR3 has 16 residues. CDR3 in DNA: TGTGCCAGTAGTGCGGTGACTAGCGGGGGCACAGATACGCAGTATTTT. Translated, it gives CASSAVTSGGTDTQYF.

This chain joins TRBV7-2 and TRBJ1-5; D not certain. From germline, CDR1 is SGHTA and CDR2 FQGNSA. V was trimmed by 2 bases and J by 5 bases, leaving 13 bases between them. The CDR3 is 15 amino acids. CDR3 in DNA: TGTGCCAGCAGCTTAATCGTGAGTGACTATCAGCCCCAGCATTTT. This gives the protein CASSLIVSDYQPQHF.

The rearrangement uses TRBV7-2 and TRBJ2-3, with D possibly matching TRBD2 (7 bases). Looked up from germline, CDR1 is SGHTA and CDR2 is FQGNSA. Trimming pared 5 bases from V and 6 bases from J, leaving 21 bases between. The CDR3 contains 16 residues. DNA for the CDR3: TGTGCCAGCAGCCCCAGGGGTAGCGGGTTGATTGATACGCAGTATTTT. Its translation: CASSPRGSGLIDTQYF.

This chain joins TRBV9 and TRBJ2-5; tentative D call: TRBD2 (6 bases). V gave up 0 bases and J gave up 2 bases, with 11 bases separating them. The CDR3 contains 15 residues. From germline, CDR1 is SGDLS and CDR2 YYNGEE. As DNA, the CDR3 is TGTGCCAGCAGCGTAGGGAGGGTAGCTCAAGAGACCCAGTACTTC. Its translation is CASSVGRVAQETQYF.

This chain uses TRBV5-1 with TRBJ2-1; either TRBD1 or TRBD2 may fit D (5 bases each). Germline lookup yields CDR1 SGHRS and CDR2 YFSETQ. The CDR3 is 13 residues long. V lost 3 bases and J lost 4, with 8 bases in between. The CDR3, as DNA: TGCGCCAGCAGCTCGGGGCGTTACAATGAGCAGTTCTTC. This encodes CASSSGRYNEQFF.

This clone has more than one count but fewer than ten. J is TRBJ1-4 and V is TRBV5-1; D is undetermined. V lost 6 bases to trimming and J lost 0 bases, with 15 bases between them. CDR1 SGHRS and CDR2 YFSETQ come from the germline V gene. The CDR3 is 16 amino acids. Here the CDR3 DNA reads TGCGCCAGCAAGACGGGGTCGACTGCAACTAATGAAAAACTGTTTTTT. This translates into CASKTGSTATNEKLFF.

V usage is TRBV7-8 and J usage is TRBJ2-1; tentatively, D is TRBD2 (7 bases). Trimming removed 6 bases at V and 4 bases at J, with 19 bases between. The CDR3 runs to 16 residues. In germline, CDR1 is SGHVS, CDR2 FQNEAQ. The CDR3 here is CASSPEGGGGYNEQFF. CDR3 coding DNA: TGTGCCAGCAGTCCCGAGGGGGGGGGCGGATACAATGAGCAGTTCTTC.

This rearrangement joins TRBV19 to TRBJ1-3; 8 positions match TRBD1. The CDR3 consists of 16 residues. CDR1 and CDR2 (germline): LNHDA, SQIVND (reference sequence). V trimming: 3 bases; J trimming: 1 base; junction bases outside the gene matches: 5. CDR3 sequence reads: CASSISRQGSGNTIYF. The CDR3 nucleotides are TGTGCCAGTAGTATTTCTCGACAGGGGTCTGGAAACACCATATATTTT.

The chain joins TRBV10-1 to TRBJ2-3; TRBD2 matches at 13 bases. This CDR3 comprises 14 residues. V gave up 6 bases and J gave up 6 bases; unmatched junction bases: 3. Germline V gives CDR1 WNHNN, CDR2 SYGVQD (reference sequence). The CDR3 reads CASSPTSGGDTQYF. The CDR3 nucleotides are TGCGCCAGCAGCCCGACTAGCGGGGGGGATACGCAGTATTTT.

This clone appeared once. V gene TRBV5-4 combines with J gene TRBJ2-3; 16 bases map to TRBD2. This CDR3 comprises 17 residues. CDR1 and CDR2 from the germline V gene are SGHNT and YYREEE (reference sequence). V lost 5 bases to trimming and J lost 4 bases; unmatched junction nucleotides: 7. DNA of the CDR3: TGTGCCAGCAGGGGAGGGACTAGCGGGGGGGCGGCAGATACGCAGTATTTT. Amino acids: CASRGGTSGGAADTQYF.

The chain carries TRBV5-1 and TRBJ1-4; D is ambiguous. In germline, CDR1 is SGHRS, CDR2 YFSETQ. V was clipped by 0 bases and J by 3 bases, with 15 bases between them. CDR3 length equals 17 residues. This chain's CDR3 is CASSLEGTGYSNEKLFF. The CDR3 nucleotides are TGCGCCAGCAGCTTGGAGGGCACCGGATATTCTAATGAAAAACTGTTTTTT. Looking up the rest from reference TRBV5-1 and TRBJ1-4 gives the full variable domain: KAGVTQTPRYLIKTRGQQVTLSCSPISGHRSVSWYQQTPGQGLQFLFEYFSETQRNKGNFPGRFSGRQFSNSRSEMNVSTLELGDSALYLCASSLEGTGYSNEKLFFGSGTQLSVL.

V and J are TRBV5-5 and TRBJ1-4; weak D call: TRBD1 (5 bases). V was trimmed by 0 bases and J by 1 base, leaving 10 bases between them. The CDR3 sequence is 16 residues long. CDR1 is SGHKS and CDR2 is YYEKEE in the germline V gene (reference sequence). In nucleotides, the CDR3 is TGTGCCAGCAGCTTGGATTACGACAGAACTAATGAAAAACTGTTTTTT. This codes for CASSLDYDRTNEKLFF.

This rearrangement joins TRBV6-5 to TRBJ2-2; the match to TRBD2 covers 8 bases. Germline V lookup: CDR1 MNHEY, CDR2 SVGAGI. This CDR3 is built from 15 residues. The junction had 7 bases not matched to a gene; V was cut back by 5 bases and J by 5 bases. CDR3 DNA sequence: TGTGCCAGCAGTCGCTCGGGGGGGTCTACCGGGGAGCTGTTTTTT. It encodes CASSRSGGSTGELFF.

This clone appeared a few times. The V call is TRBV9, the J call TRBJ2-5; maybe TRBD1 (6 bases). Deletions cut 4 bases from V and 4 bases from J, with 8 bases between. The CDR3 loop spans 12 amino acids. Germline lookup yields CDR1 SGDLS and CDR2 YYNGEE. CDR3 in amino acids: CASSTGRETQYF. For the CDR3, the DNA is TGTGCCAGCAGCACAGGGCGAGAGACCCAGTACTTC.

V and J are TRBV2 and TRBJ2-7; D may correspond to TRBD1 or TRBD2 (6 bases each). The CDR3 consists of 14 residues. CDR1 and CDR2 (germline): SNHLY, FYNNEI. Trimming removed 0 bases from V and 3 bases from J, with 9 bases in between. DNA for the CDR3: TGTGCCAGCAGTGAAGCGGGGGGCGTCTACGAGCAGTACTTC. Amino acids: CASSEAGGVYEQYF.

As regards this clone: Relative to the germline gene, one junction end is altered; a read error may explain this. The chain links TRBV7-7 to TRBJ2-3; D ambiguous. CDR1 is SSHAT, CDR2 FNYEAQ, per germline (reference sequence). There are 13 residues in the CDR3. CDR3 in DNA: TGTGCTAGCAGCGCCACTTCGGCAGATACGCAGTATTTT. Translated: CASSATSADTQYF. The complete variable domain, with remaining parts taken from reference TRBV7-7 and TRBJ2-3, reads GAGVSQSPRYKVTKRGQDVTLRCDPISSHATLYWYQQALGQGPEFLTYFNYEAQPDKSGLPSDRFSAERPEGSISTLTIQRTEQRDSAMYRCASSATSADTQYFGPGTRLTVL.